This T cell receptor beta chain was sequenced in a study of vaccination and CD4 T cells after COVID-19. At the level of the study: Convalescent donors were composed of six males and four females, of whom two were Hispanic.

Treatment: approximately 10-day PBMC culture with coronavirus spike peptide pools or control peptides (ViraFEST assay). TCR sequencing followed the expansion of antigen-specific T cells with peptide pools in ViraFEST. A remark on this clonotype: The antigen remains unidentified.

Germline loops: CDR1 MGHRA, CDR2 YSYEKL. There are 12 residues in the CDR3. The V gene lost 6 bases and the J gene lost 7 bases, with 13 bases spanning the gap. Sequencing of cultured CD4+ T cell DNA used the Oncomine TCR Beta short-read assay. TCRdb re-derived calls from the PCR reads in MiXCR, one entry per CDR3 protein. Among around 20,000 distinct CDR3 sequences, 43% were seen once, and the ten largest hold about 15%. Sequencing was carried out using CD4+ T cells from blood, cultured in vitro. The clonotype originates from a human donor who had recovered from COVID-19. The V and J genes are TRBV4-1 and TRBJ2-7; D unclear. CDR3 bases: TGCGCCAGCAGTTCAGTACTGGAGGAGCAGTACTTC. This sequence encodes CASSSVLEEQYF.